This is a list of T cell receptor beta chains from one sample in a study of blood T cell repertoires in COVID-19. Generated by immunoSEQ multiplex PCR, the TCRdb table keeps only in-frame clones and is missing some. The profile shows approximately 250,000 clones, around nine tenths of them singletons. The material sequenced was peripheral blood. The receptor set was obtained from a man aged 40-49 years with active or convalescent COVID-19. Each CDR3 is given with its conserved first and last residue. D genes are given only for firm matches. A clone size is listed for some rows: how often the clone was seen (once, few, many), or a class if it is expanded.

j_gene | v_gene | abundance | d_gene | CDR3aa | CDR3nt
TRBJ1-6 | TRBV25-1 | NA | TRBD1 | CASSRPRTGGNSPLHF | TGTGCCAGCAGTAGACCTCGGACAGGGGGTAATTCACCCCTCCACTTT
TRBJ2-2 | TRBV19 | NA | NA | CASSQSGTGDTGELFF | TGTGCCAGTAGTCAATCAGGAACAGGAGACACCGGGGAGCTGTTTTTT
TRBJ1-5 | TRBV6-5 | NA | NA | CASYHSSNQPQHF | TGTGCCAGTTACCACAGCAGCAATCAGCCCCAGCATTTT
TRBJ2-4 | TRBV6-4 | NA | TRBD2 | CASRETSTVAKNIQYF | TGTGCCAGCAGGGAGACTAGCACAGTAGCCAAAAACATTCAGTACTTC
TRBJ2-5 | TRBV11-2 | NA | NA | CASSRKGRDWQETQYF | TGTGCCAGCAGCCGTAAGGGGCGGGATTGGCAAGAGACCCAGTACTTC
TRBJ2-5 | TRBV7-6 | NA | TRBD2 | CASRTATGGRETQYF | TGTGCCAGCAGAACGGCCACGGGGGGTAGGGAGACCCAGTACTTC
TRBJ2-3 | TRBV29-1 | NA | TRBD1 | CSASGQGSTDTQYF | TGCAGCGCCTCGGGACAGGGATCCACAGATACGCAGTATTTT
TRBJ2-2 | TRBV10-1 | NA | NA | CASSEFGKSYTGELFF | TGCGCCAGCAGTGAGTTCGGGAAGTCCTACACCGGGGAGCTGTTTTTT
TRBJ1-1 | TRBV5-4 | NA | NA | CASSLFRGIGTEAFF | TGTGCCAGCAGCTTGTTCAGGGGAATCGGGACTGAAGCTTTCTTT
TRBJ2-5 | TRBV5-1 | NA | TRBD2 | CASSYKSPGLALQETQYF | TGCGCCAGCAGCTATAAATCCCCGGGACTAGCGCTTCAAGAGACCCAGTACTTC
TRBJ1-2 | TRBV6-5 | NA | TRBD1 | CASRVPGQGSYGYTF | TGTGCCAGCAGAGTACCGGGACAGGGGTCCTATGGCTACACCTTC
TRBJ2-5 | TRBV7-2 | NA | TRBD2 | CASSPNGAGGEETQYF | TGTGCCAGCAGCCCGAATGGAGCGGGGGGTGAGGAGACCCAGTACTTC
TRBJ1-5 | TRBV21-1 | NA | NA | CASSNGGGYQPQHF | TGTGCCAGCAGCAACGGGGGGGGCTATCAGCCCCAGCATTTT
TRBJ2-1 | TRBV7-9 | NA | NA | CASLEGNEQFF | TGTGCCAGCCTCGAGGGCAATGAGCAGTTCTTC
TRBJ2-2 | TRBV25-1 | NA | TRBD2 | CASSVTSAGELFF | TGTGCCAGCAGTGTGACTAGCGCCGGGGAGCTGTTTTTT
TRBJ2-4 | TRBV6-5 | few | NA | CASSYRGGTIQYF | TGTGCCAGCAGTTACAGGGGCGGGACCATTCAGTACTTC
TRBJ2-5 | TRBV7-6 | NA | TRBD1 | CASSPRTGYLETQYF | TGTGCCAGCAGCCCTCGGACAGGGTATCTAGAGACCCAGTACTTC
TRBJ2-5 | TRBV7-2 | NA | TRBD2 | CASRVGRGVQETQYF | TGTGCCAGCAGGGTGGGGCGGGGGGTCCAAGAGACCCAGTACTTC
TRBJ1-4 | TRBV4-2 | few | NA | CASSRTPGVEDEKLFF | TGTGCCAGCAGCCGAACTCCAGGGGTGGAAGATGAAAAACTGTTTTTT
TRBJ1-5 | TRBV5-1 | NA | NA | CASSLVIQPSNQPQHF | TGCGCCAGCAGCTTGGTAATACAGCCAAGCAATCAGCCCCAGCATTTT
TRBJ1-3 | TRBV29-1 | NA | NA | CSVAVNSGNTIYF | TGCAGCGTTGCGGTAAACTCTGGAAACACCATATATTTT
TRBJ1-1 | TRBV5-4 | NA | TRBD1 | CASSNGRDRNTEAFF | TGTGCCAGCAGCAATGGTAGGGACAGGAACACTGAAGCTTTCTTT
TRBJ2-5 | TRBV5-1 | NA | TRBD1 | CASSSGQGAETQYF | TGCGCCAGCAGCTCGGGACAGGGGGCAGAGACCCAGTACTTC
TRBJ2-5 | TRBV7-3 | NA | TRBD2 | CASSSGRVKTQYF | TGTGCCAGCAGCTCAGGGAGGGTTAAGACCCAGTACTTC
TRBJ2-3 | TRBV29-1 | NA | NA | CSPRRLGTDTQYF | TGCAGCCCGAGGAGGCTTGGCACAGATACGCAGTATTTT
TRBJ2-7 | TRBV9 | few | NA | CASSPHGSGVSSWEQYF | TGTGCCAGCAGCCCTCACGGCTCAGGGGTTTCGTCCTGGGAGCAGTACTTC
TRBJ1-2 | TRBV9 | NA | NA | CASSAGGRYGYTF | TGTGCCAGCAGCGCCGGGGGGCGGTATGGCTACACCTTC
TRBJ2-4 | TRBV18 | NA | TRBD1 | CASSLGQGPGDIQYF | TGTGCCAGCTCACTTGGACAGGGGCCGGGGGACATTCAGTACTTC
TRBJ1-4 | TRBV19 | once | TRBD1 | CATSDRGGTNEKLFF | TGTGCCACTTCGGACAGGGGCGGAACTAATGAAAAACTGTTTTTT
TRBJ1-1 | TRBV9 | NA | TRBD1 | CASSAPGTGRQAFF | TGTGCCAGCAGCGCCCCCGGGACAGGGCGGCAAGCTTTCTTT
TRBJ2-5 | TRBV2 | NA | TRBD2 | CASSARTSGLGTQYF | TGTGCCAGCAGTGCAAGGACATCCGGACTAGGGACCCAGTACTTC
TRBJ1-6 | TRBV11-2 | NA | NA | CASSAAGHSPLHF | TGTGCCAGCAGCGCAGCAGGGCACTCACCCCTCCACTTT
TRBJ2-5 | TRBV6-5 | NA | NA | CASKKGPERETQYF | TGTGCCAGCAAGAAGGGTCCGGAGCGGGAGACCCAGTACTTC
TRBJ1-2 | TRBV5-8 | NA | NA | CASSWEGPPYGYTF | TGTGCCAGCAGCTGGGAGGGACCTCCTTATGGCTACACCTTC
TRBJ2-3 | TRBV7-9 | NA | TRBD2 | CASSRRSGTDTQYF | TGTGCCAGCAGCCGACGTAGCGGGACAGATACGCAGTATTTT
TRBJ2-7 | TRBV29-1 | once | TRBD1 | CSVGKGQGSYEQYF | TGCAGCGTTGGGAAAGGACAGGGGAGTTACGAGCAGTACTTC
TRBJ2-3 | TRBV29-1 | NA | TRBD2 | CSVALGVTSGNTDTQYF | TGCAGCGTTGCGTTGGGTGTGACTAGCGGAAACACAGATACGCAGTATTTT
TRBJ1-5 | TRBV2 | NA | NA | CASRGIGNQPQHF | TGTGCCAGCAGGGGCATTGGGAATCAGCCCCAGCATTTT
TRBJ2-1 | TRBV14 | NA | NA | CASSQGVVLRQFF | TGTGCCAGCAGCCAAGGAGTGGTATTGCGGCAGTTCTTC
TRBJ1-2 | TRBV2 | NA | NA | CASSADSNYGYTF | TGTGCCAGCAGTGCGGACAGTAACTATGGCTACACCTTC
TRBJ1-1 | TRBV20-1 | NA | NA | CSASRGRTEAFF | TGCAGTGCTAGTCGGGGGAGGACTGAAGCTTTCTTT
TRBJ1-1 | TRBV6-1 | once | TRBD1 | CASSEWDRGRTEAFF | TGTGCCAGCAGTGAATGGGACAGGGGTCGTACTGAAGCTTTCTTT
TRBJ1-5 | TRBV7-8 | NA | NA | CASSLMRGRSDMSNQPQHF | TGTGCCAGCAGCTTAATGCGGGGGCGATCAGATATGAGCAATCAGCCCCAGCATTTT
TRBJ1-5 | TRBV19 | NA | NA | CASRTERNQPQHF | TGTGCCAGTAGGACAGAAAGGAATCAGCCCCAGCATTTT
TRBJ1-1 | TRBV7-2 | NA | TRBD1 | CASSKTGVDTEAFF | TGTGCCAGCAGTAAAACAGGGGTGGACACTGAAGCTTTCTTT
TRBJ1-6 | TRBV27 | NA | TRBD1 | CASSAITSGGSPLHF | TGTGCCAGCAGTGCCATCACATCAGGGGGTTCACCCCTCCACTTT
TRBJ2-2 | TRBV19 | NA | NA | CASSLRRTGELFF | TGTGCCAGTAGTCTAAGGAGGACCGGGGAGCTGTTTTTT
TRBJ2-5 | TRBV5-4 | NA | NA | CASSFDSVQETQYF | TGTGCCAGCAGCTTCGATAGCGTACAAGAGACCCAGTACTTC
TRBJ2-1 | TRBV5-6 | NA | TRBD2 | CASTGTSGSWNEQFF | TGTGCCAGCACCGGGACTAGCGGGAGTTGGAATGAGCAGTTCTTC
TRBJ2-5 | TRBV11-3 | NA | NA | CASSLGVEGVETQYF | TGTGCCAGCAGCTTAGGGGTTGAGGGTGTCGAGACCCAGTACTTC
TRBJ2-5 | TRBV18 | once | TRBD1 | CASLPPGQQETQYF | TGTGCCAGCTTACCTCCGGGACAGCAAGAGACCCAGTACTTC
TRBJ1-2 | TRBV6-5 | NA | NA | CASTRGGHYGYTF | TGTGCCAGCACCCGGGGGGGTCACTATGGCTACACCTTC
TRBJ2-5 | TRBV5-6 | NA | TRBD2 | CASSPGGGLLETQYF | TGTGCCAGCAGCCCCGGGGGGGGCCTCCTAGAGACCCAGTACTTC
TRBJ2-3 | TRBV7-2 | NA | NA | CASSLEASDTQYF | TGTGCCAGCAGCTTAGAAGCCTCAGATACGCAGTATTTT